The source of this T cell receptor (beta chain) is a study of blood T cell repertoires in COVID-19. Across the study: Sample material is recorded as cDNA or gDNA derived from T cells, B-cell-depleted T cells, or PBMCs.

The CDR3 runs to 18 residues. Germline trimming cut 4 bases from V and 0 bases from J; bases unmatched to any gene: 7. CDR1 and CDR2 from the germline V gene are KGHDR and SFDVKD. Study processing details: Using reference gene primer amplification, nucleated cell counts were estimated. Clones were read by immunoSEQ multiplex PCR, and TCRdb kept only the in-frame ones, dropping some. V and J calls plus clone size are reproduced from that table; the DNA served to infer D and trimming. Of approximately 140,000 clones listed, almost 90% are singletons. This clonotype was sampled from a woman aged 60-75 years with acute or convalescent COVID-19. The chain recombines TRBV24-1 with TRBJ2-6; 8 bases map to TRBD1. Sequencing was performed on peripheral blood. This chain's CDR3 is CATSEGGQARSGANVLTF. The CDR3 coding sequence is TGTGCCACCAGTGAGGGGGGACAGGCCCGCTCTGGGGCCAACGTCCTGACTTTC.